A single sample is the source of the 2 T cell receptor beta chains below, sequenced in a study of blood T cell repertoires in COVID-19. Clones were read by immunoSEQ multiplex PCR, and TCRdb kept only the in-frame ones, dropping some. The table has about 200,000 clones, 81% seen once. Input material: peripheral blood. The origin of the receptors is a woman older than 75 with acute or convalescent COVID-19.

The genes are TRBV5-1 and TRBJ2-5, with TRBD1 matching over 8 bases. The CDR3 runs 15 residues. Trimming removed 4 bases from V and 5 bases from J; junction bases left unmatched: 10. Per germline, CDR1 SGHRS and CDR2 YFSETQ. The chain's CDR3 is CASSPEQTGAETQYF. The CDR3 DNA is TGCGCCAGCAGCCCAGAACAGACAGGGGCGGAGACCCAGTACTTC.

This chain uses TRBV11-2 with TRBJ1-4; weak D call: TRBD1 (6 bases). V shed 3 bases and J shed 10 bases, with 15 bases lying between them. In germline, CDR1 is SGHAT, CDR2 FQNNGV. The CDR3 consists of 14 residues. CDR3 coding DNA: TGTGCCAGCAGCTTCTTACAGGGAGCTGGAAAACTGTTTTTT. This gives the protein CASSFLQGAGKLFF. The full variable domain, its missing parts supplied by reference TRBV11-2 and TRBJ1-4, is EAGVAQSPRYKIIEKRQSVAFWCNPISGHATLYWYQQILGQGPKLLIQFQNNGVVDDSQLPKDRFSAERLKGVDSTLKIQPAKLEDSAVYLCASSFLQGAGKLFFGSGTQLSVL.